The 14 T cell receptor beta chains below were found in one sample sequenced in a study of blood T cell repertoires in COVID-19. Generated by immunoSEQ multiplex PCR, the TCRdb table keeps only in-frame clones and is missing some. The table includes some 320,000 clones, around nine tenths detected once. Sequenced sample: peripheral blood. The receptors were sampled from a woman between 25 and 40 years old with COVID-19, enrolled during active disease.

V and J are TRBV4-1 and TRBJ1-4; D may be TRBD1 (6 bases). The CDR3 is 15 amino acids. Germline V gives CDR1 MGHRA, CDR2 YSYEKL. Trimming shortened V by 5 bases and J by 8 bases, and 18 bases separated the two germline ends. CDR3 coding DNA: TGCGCCAGCAGCTTGGGGGCCGGGACCTACGAAAAACTGTTTTTT. Protein sequence: CASSLGAGTYEKLFF.

The chain combines TRBV6-5 with TRBJ1-4; TRBD1 aligns across 9 bases. V was clipped by 6 bases and J by 4 bases; unmatched bases: 6. Germline lookup yields CDR1 MNHEY and CDR2 SVGAGI. This CDR3 is 15 amino acids long. CDR3 DNA: TGTGCCAGCAGCGGGACAGGGTTTAGTAATGAAAAACTGTTTTTT. It is translated as CASSGTGFSNEKLFF.

The V gene is TRBV6-2 or TRBV6-3, the J gene TRBJ2-5; TRBD2 agrees at 14 bases. The CDR3 loop spans 14 amino acids. With 6 bases clipped from V and 6 bases from J, the junction kept 3 bases outside the gene matches. Per germline, CDR1 MNHEY and CDR2 SVGEGT. CDR3 region: CASSWTSGRKTQYF. The CDR3 nucleotides are TGTGCCAGCAGCTGGACTAGCGGGAGGAAGACCCAGTACTTC.

The rearrangement joins TRBV7-6 to TRBJ2-7, with 7 nucleotides matching TRBD1. The CDR3 sequence is 12 residues long. Germline loops: CDR1 SGHVS, CDR2 FNYEAQ. J gave up 4 bases and V 4 bases, and 1 base lay outside the gene matches. The chain's CDR3 is CASSSGQYEQYF. Here the CDR3 DNA reads TGTGCCAGCAGCTCGGGACAGTACGAGCAGTACTTC.

The chain is built from TRBV18 and TRBJ2-1; D gene unclear. V was trimmed by 3 bases and J by 2 bases, leaving 11 bases between them. The CDR3 length is 15 residues. CDR1 is KGHSH and CDR2 is LQKENI in the germline V gene. Here the CDR3 DNA reads TGTGCCAGCTCACCGCCCTATCGCGCCTACAATGAGCAGTTCTTC. As protein: CASSPPYRAYNEQFF.

The chain links TRBV3-1 (or the pseudogene TRBV3-2) to TRBJ2-1; the D gene is possibly TRBD1 (6 bases). This CDR3 has 17 amino acids. Germline V lookup: CDR1 LGHDT, CDR2 YNNKEL (reference sequence). V gave up 1 base and J gave up 4 bases, with 17 bases separating them. The CDR3 bases are TGTGCCAGCAGCCAAGTGGATGGGGGCTACGGGTACAATGAGCAGTTCTTC. Translating it yields CASSQVDGGYGYNEQFF.

J is TRBJ1-2 and V is TRBV6-4, with 7 bases aligning to TRBD1. The ends lost 3 bases at V and 4 bases at J; junction bases unmatched: 14. This CDR3 is built from 17 residues. Germline values: CDR1 MRHNA, CDR2 SNTAGT. CDR3 protein: CASSEDHGTALFYGYTF. The CDR3 region has the DNA TGTGCCAGCAGTGAAGATCACGGGACAGCCTTGTTCTATGGCTACACCTTC.

V usage is TRBV11-2 and J usage is TRBJ1-3, with D uncertain. Trimming took off 5 bases at V and 1 base at J, with 6 bases between the two ends. From germline, CDR1 is SGHAT and CDR2 FQNNGV. The CDR3 has 13 residues. CDR3 region: CASSPTSGNTIYF. As DNA, the CDR3 is TGTGCCAGCAGCCCCACTTCTGGAAACACCATATATTTT.

This clone was detected a few times. CDR3 sequence reads: CASSMEAVTYGYTF. The CDR3 DNA reads TGTGCCAGTAGTATGGAGGCAGTGACCTATGGCTACACCTTC. V gene TRBV19 combines with J gene TRBJ1-2; no definite D call. CDR3 length equals 14 residues. Trimming removed 3 bases at V and 4 bases at J, with 12 bases between. Per germline, CDR1 LNHDA and CDR2 SQIVND (reference sequence).

This clone occurred once. This chain links TRBV7-2 with TRBJ1-4, with 9 bases fitting TRBD1. The V gene end was trimmed by 6 bases and the J gene end by 6 bases; junction bases not matched to a gene: 5. Germline-derived CDR1 and CDR2 are SGHTA and FQGNSA. The CDR3 covers 14 residues. CDR3 amino acids: CASRGQGRYEKLFF. The CDR3 nucleotides read TGTGCCAGCAGGGGACAGGGACGTTATGAAAAACTGTTTTTT.

V gene TRBV30 combines with J gene TRBJ1-2; D is uncertain. Trimming took off 5 bases at V and 5 bases at J, with 15 bases between the two ends. The CDR3 totals 13 residues. Germline lookup yields CDR1 GTSNPN and CDR2 SVGIG (reference sequence). The CDR3 nucleotides read TGTGCCTGGGGAGGGTCCGCGGGTTATGGCTACACCTTC. It is translated as CAWGGSAGYGYTF.

The chain carries TRBV28 and TRBJ1-2; 8 positions agree with TRBD1. CDR3 length: 14 residues. Germline trimming cut 8 bases from V and 4 bases from J; bases unmatched to any gene: 9. Germline CDR1 MDHEN, CDR2 SYDVKM. The CDR3, as DNA: TGTGCCAGCCCAGGACAGGGCCGGGCCTATGGCTACACCTTC. The encoded protein is CASPGQGRAYGYTF.

This sequence joins TRBV11-2 and TRBJ1-1, with a weak D call TRBD1 (5 bases). Germline V gene lookup returns CDR1 SGHAT and CDR2 FQNNGV. The CDR3 is made up of 15 amino acids. Trimming stripped 5 bases from V and 1 base from J, with 14 bases between. CDR3 nucleotide sequence: TGTGCCAGCAGCGTACCGAAGGGGTCGAACACTGAAGCTTTCTTT. As protein: CASSVPKGSNTEAFF.

This clone was observed a few times. This sequence joins TRBV7-9 and TRBJ2-7, with TRBD1 matching over 8 bases. The trim removed 5 bases at V and 3 bases at J, leaving 6 bases unmatched. The germline gives CDR1 SEHNR, CDR2 FQNEAQ (reference sequence). The CDR3 contains 14 residues. The chain's CDR3 is CASSPRTGYYEQYF. CDR3 nucleotides: TGTGCCAGCAGCCCAAGGACAGGGTACTACGAGCAGTACTTC.